These 6 T cell receptor beta chains originate from one sample sequenced in a study of blood T cell repertoires in COVID-19. TCRdb's copy holds only in-frame clones and misses some; the assay was immunoSEQ multiplex PCR. The data show approximately 260,000 clones, around 80% seen once. The specimen sequenced was PBMCs or T cells enriched from blood (not recorded which). The source is a man aged 25 to 45 with acute COVID-19.

This clone has just a few counts. The chain combines TRBV5-5 with TRBJ1-5; D is unresolved. Germline values: CDR1 SGHKS, CDR2 YYEKEE (reference sequence). This CDR3 region has 15 residues. V lost 0 bases to trimming and J lost 3 bases, with 10 bases between them. DNA for the CDR3: TGTGCCAGCAGCTTGGCCAACAGTATCAATCAGCCCCAGCATTTT. Translating gives CASSLANSINQPQHF.

In the case of this clone: Other DNA sequences in the sample encode the same CDR3. The J gene is TRBJ1-2, the V gene TRBV30; a possible D gene is TRBD1 (5 bases). Germline V gene lookup returns CDR1 GTSNPN and CDR2 SVGIG (reference sequence). The V end lost 3 bases, the J end lost 5 bases, and 13 bases lay between the germline ends. The CDR3 sequence is 13 residues long. The CDR3 loop is CAWSLSGGYGYTF. The CDR3 DNA is TGTGCCTGGAGCCTGAGCGGGGGGTATGGCTACACCTTC.

This clone is a singleton in its sample. V gene TRBV18 combines with J gene TRBJ1-2; no firm D call. The V end was cut by 2 bases, the J end by 6 bases, with 13 bases between. The CDR3 totals 14 residues. The V gene's germline CDR1 is KGHSH and CDR2 LQKENI. The CDR3 region has the DNA TGTGCCAGCTCACCATTCCGGGGTGAGAATGGCTACACCTTC. Encoded protein: CASSPFRGENGYTF.

This clone was counted a single time. This chain connects TRBV19 to TRBJ2-7; TRBD2 might be the D (5 bases). The CDR3 is 14 amino acids. The germline V gene encodes CDR1 LNHDA and CDR2 SQIVND (reference sequence). V was clipped by 5 bases and J by 3 bases, with 14 bases between them. The CDR3 here is CASSDGVGGYEQYV. The DNA for the CDR3 is TGTGCCAGTAGTGACGGGGTCGGCGGCTACGAGCAGTACGTC.

V is TRBV27 and J is TRBJ2-1; D may be TRBD1 (5 bases). Germline V CDR1 and CDR2: MNHEY, SMNVEV (reference sequence). The CDR3 has 16 residues. With 0 bases removed from V and 1 base from J, the gap between germline ends came to 10 bases. The CDR3, as DNA: TGTGCCAGCAGTTTATCGGTAGGGGTTTCCTACAATGAGCAGTTCTTC. Translating it yields CASSLSVGVSYNEQFF.

J is TRBJ2-1 and V is TRBV6-4; TRBD1 matches at 7 bases. Trimming cost V 2 bases and J 5 bases; bases outside gene matches: 9. The CDR3 runs 16 residues. Per the germline V gene, CDR1 is MRHNA and CDR2 is SNTAGT. DNA for the CDR3: TGTGCCAGCAGTGACCTCCCGGGACAGCAGAACAATGAGCAGTTCTTC. It encodes CASSDLPGQQNNEQFF.